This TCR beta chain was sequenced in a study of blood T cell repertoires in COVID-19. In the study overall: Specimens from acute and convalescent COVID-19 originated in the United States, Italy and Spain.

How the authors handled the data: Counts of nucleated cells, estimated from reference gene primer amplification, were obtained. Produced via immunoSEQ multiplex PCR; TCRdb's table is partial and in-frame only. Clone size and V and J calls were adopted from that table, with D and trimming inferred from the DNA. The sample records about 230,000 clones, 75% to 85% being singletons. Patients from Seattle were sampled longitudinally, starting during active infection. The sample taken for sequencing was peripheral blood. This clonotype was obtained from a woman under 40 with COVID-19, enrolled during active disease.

Here the CDR3 reads CASSNILYEQYF. DNA of the CDR3: TGTGCCAGCAGTAATATTCTTTACGAGCAGTACTTC. The V call is TRBV6-2 or TRBV6-3, the J call TRBJ2-7, with D unresolved. This CDR3 contains 12 residues. From germline, CDR1 is MNHEY and CDR2 SVGEGT. V lost 5 bases and J lost 4, with 9 bases in between.